Here is one TCR beta chain with its context. As yet, its antigen is unknown. Method: immunoSEQ multiplex PCR; TCRdb's copy keeps in-frame clones and lacks some. The sample lists 77,000 or so clones; 78% were seen once. Germline V gene lookup returns CDR1 MDHEN and CDR2 SYDVKM. The CDR3 length is 16 residues. Trimming took off 5 bases at V and 0 bases at J, with 16 bases between the two ends. The data were obtained in a study of vaccination effects on CD4 cells after COVID-19. Study-wide findings and caveats: In the late period after vaccination, infection- and vaccine-induced clones contracted markedly.

The ViraFEST assay expanded antigen-specific CD4+ T cells with viral peptide pools before sequencing. Upon completion of about eleven days in culture, CD4+ T cells were isolated. Nucleocapsid antibodies were negative in the vaccine recipients, who had never had SARS-CoV-2 infection. Fresh IL-2-containing medium replaced half the medium on days 3 and 7. The sequenced sample was CD4+ T cells from PBMCs cultured with SARS-CoV-2 spike peptides, obtained before COVID-19 vaccination. The clonotype originates from a human donor who received a COVID-19 vaccine. This rearrangement joins TRBV28 to TRBJ1-1, with D perhaps TRBD1 (6 bases). The CDR3 here is CASSPSTGTLNTEAFF. As DNA, the CDR3 is TGTGCCAGCAGTCCGTCCACCGGGACACTGAACACTGAAGCTTTCTTT. Full variable domain (remainder filled in from reference TRBV28 and TRBJ1-1): DVKVTQSSRYLVKRTGEKVFLECVQDMDHENMFWYRQDPGLGLRLIYFSYDVKMKEKGDIPEGYSVSREKKERFSLILESASTNQTSMYLCASSPSTGTLNTEAFFGQGTRLTVV.